These 26 T cell receptor beta chains originate from one sample sequenced in a study of PD-1 blockade in classical Hodgkin lymphoma. The time point was: cycle 4 day 1 (C4D1), after around six weeks of nivolumab. Each of the patients experienced relapse following autologous stem cell transplantation, and their brentuximab vedotin exposure differed. Thawed PBMCs yielded CD4+ T cells through magnetic negative selection. Sequencing used immunoSEQ multiplex PCR; TCRdb keeps in-frame clones, though not all of them. The table lists about 18,000 clones, roughly 77% of them singletons, with just under 2.5% in the top ten. The source material was CD4+ T cells from blood, sampled before the fourth cycle of nivolumab. Every receptor here comes from a human donor with classical Hodgkin lymphoma.

Here the CDR3 reads CASGGGDTDTQYF. The CDR3, as DNA: TGTGCCAGCGGTGGAGGGGACACAGATACGCAGTATTTT. V gene TRBV28 combines with J gene TRBJ2-3; tentatively, D is TRBD2 (6 bases). The germline V gene encodes CDR1 MDHEN and CDR2 SYDVKM. The CDR3 contains 13 residues. Trimming pared 8 bases from V and 2 bases from J, leaving 11 bases between.

This clone was counted a few times. The chain links TRBV11-2 to TRBJ1-4; TRBD1 might be the D (5 bases). The CDR3 has 15 amino acids. Trimming shortened V by 5 bases and J by 5 bases, and 15 bases separated the two germline ends. Germline V CDR1 and CDR2: SGHAT, FQNNGV. The chain's CDR3 is CASSLGQGANEKLFF. The CDR3 DNA reads as TGTGCCAGCAGCCTAGGGCAGGGCGCCAATGAAAAACTGTTTTTT.

In DNA, the CDR3 is TGCGCCAGCAGCTCCCGGACAGGGAACACTGAAGCTTTCTTT. It codes for CASSSRTGNTEAFF. The genes are TRBV5-1 and TRBJ1-1, with 7 nucleotides matching TRBD1. V shed 3 bases and J 1 base; nucleotides not matched to a gene: 3. Germline V lookup: CDR1 SGHRS, CDR2 YFSETQ. The length of the CDR3 is 14 residues.

This chain joins TRBV6-1 and TRBJ2-7; 7 positions match TRBD2. The CDR3 is 15 residues long. The germline V gene encodes CDR1 MNHNS and CDR2 SASEGT. Trimming took 3 bases from V and 3 from J; bases not matched to a gene: 8. The CDR3 protein is CASSERLAENYEQYF. DNA of the CDR3: TGTGCCAGCAGTGAGCGGCTAGCGGAGAACTACGAGCAGTACTTC.

The CDR3 here is CASSLEGTGISEQYF. The CDR3 DNA follows: TGTGCCAGCAGCTTAGAAGGGACAGGGATTTCCGAGCAGTACTTC. The chain couples TRBV7-9 to TRBJ2-7, with 9 bases fitting TRBD1. CDR1 and CDR2 from the germline V gene are SEHNR and FQNEAQ (reference sequence). The CDR3 sequence is 15 residues long. J was trimmed by 6 bases and V by 1 base; bases with no gene match: 7.

The chain uses TRBV11-2 and TRBJ2-2; D gene uncertain. V was cut by 5 bases and J by 4 bases, with 11 bases left in between. Germline-derived CDR1 and CDR2 are SGHAT and FQNNGV. CDR3 length equals 14 residues. The CDR3 reads CASSPWSGTGELFF. The CDR3 DNA follows: TGTGCCAGCAGCCCCTGGAGTGGCACCGGGGAGCTGTTTTTT.

V is TRBV6-5 and J is TRBJ2-7; 7 bases are a match to TRBD2. The trim removed 2 bases at V and 3 bases at J, leaving 4 bases unmatched. The CDR3 runs 14 residues. Germline V gene sequence: CDR1 MNHEY, CDR2 SVGAGI. DNA of the CDR3: TGTGCCAGCAGTTACGGGGGGGGTTTCTACGAGCAGTACTTC. This gives the protein CASSYGGGFYEQYF.

The genes are TRBV5-1 and TRBJ2-5, with 11 bases matching TRBD2. The CDR3 runs 15 residues. Germline lookup yields CDR1 SGHRS and CDR2 YFSETQ. The V segment lost 7 bases and the J segment 3 bases; nucleotides outside the gene matches: 8. The CDR3 coding sequence is TGCGCCAGCCGAACTAGCGGGAGATGGGAAGAGACCCAGTACTTC. Its translation is CASRTSGRWEETQYF.

The chain joins TRBV27 to TRBJ1-2; TRBD1 is a possible D gene (5 bases). The germline gives CDR1 MNHEY, CDR2 SMNVEV (reference sequence). This CDR3 spans 16 amino acids. The V and J ends lost 4 bases and 4 bases respectively, with 19 bases between them. The chain's CDR3 is CASSSKGPGRPYGYTF. In nucleotides, the CDR3 is TGTGCCAGCAGTTCTAAGGGTCCGGGACGCCCCTATGGCTACACCTTC.

This sequence joins TRBV6-5 and TRBJ1-3; the match to TRBD1 covers 7 bases. This CDR3 region has 16 residues. Germline V CDR1 and CDR2: MNHEY, SVGAGI. V lost 0 bases, J lost 2 bases, and 4 bases stayed unmatched. The CDR3 spells CASSYSTGITGNTIYF. The CDR3 DNA sequence: TGTGCCAGCAGTTACTCGACAGGGATCACTGGAAACACCATATATTTT.

The chain uses TRBV5-1 and TRBJ2-7; 9 bases are shared with TRBD1. The CDR3 has 14 residues. Trimming at V came to 4 bases and at J to 5 bases, leaving 7 bases not matched to a gene. CDR1 and CDR2 (germline): SGHRS, YFSETQ. CDR3 DNA sequence: TGCGCCAGCAGCACTCAGGGACAGGGCAACGAGCAGTACTTC. Its translation: CASSTQGQGNEQYF. The full variable domain, its missing parts supplied by reference TRBV5-1 and TRBJ2-7, is KAGVTQTPRYLIKTRGQQVTLSCSPISGHRSVSWYQQTPGQGLQFLFEYFSETQRNKGNFPGRFSGRQFSNSRSEMNVSTLELGDSALYLCASSTQGQGNEQYFGPGTRLTVT.

In this sample, this clone turned up a few times. The chain uses TRBV7-3 and TRBJ2-2; unclear D gene. The CDR3 runs 14 residues. Germline V gene sequence: CDR1 SGHTA, CDR2 FQGTGA. The V gene lost 3 bases and the J gene lost 0 bases, with 5 bases spanning the gap. The CDR3 DNA reads as TGTGCCAGCAGCTTCCGACCGAACACCGGGGAGCTGTTTTTT. Its translation is CASSFRPNTGELFF.

The chain links TRBV4-1 to TRBJ1-4; tentative D call: TRBD1 (5 bases). Germline-derived CDR1 and CDR2 are MGHRA and YSYEKL. V was trimmed by 0 bases and J by 7 bases, leaving 9 bases between them. The CDR3 loop spans 14 amino acids. The CDR3 here is CASSQEPRAEKLFF. CDR3 sequence (DNA): TGCGCCAGCAGCCAAGAACCCAGGGCTGAAAAACTGTTTTTT.

The chain combines TRBV13 with TRBJ2-1, with a weak D call TRBD1 (6 bases). Germline V gene data show CDR1 as PRHDT and CDR2 as FYEKMQ (reference sequence). This CDR3 spans 16 amino acids. Trimming stripped 0 bases from V and 7 bases from J, with 16 bases between. The CDR3 DNA sequence: TGTGCCAGCAGCTTAGGCTTGGACAGTAGAGGGAATGAGCAGTTCTTC. It encodes CASSLGLDSRGNEQFF.

The V gene is TRBV11-2, the J gene TRBJ1-3; D is undetermined. Trimming removed 0 bases from V and 4 bases from J, with 4 bases in between. The germline V gene encodes CDR1 SGHAT and CDR2 FQNNGV. The CDR3 consists of 13 residues. The CDR3 sequence: CASSLEPGNTIYF. Written as DNA, the CDR3 is TGTGCCAGCAGCTTAGAGCCGGGAAACACCATATATTTT.

This clone was found a few times. The chain joins TRBV2 to TRBJ1-1; perhaps TRBD1 as D (6 bases). The germline CDR1 and CDR2 sequences are SNHLY and FYNNEI. Between the trimmed V and J ends, which lost 6 bases and 1 base, there was a span of 12 bases. The CDR3 length is 14 residues. The CDR3 sequence: CASRYGQRNTEAFF. In DNA form, the CDR3 reads TGTGCCAGCAGATATGGACAGAGGAACACTGAAGCTTTCTTT.

This clone was counted only a few times. The CDR3 sequence is CASSQDRTAGWADTQYF. CDR3 coding DNA: TGCGCCAGCAGCCAAGATAGAACTGCGGGCTGGGCAGATACGCAGTATTTT. The V call is TRBV4-3, the J call TRBJ2-3; weak D call: TRBD2 (5 bases). Germline assignment: CDR1 LGHNA and CDR2 YSLEER. This CDR3 is 17 amino acids long. Trimming shortened V by 0 bases and J by 4 bases, and 17 bases separated the two germline ends.

This chain connects TRBV28 to TRBJ1-5; D not resolved. The V end lost 5 bases, the J end lost 1 base, and 3 bases lay between the germline ends. Looked up from germline, CDR1 is MDHEN and CDR2 is SYDVKM. This CDR3 comprises 12 residues. CDR3 protein: CASSRSNQPQHF. The CDR3 region has the DNA TGTGCCAGCAGTCGGAGCAATCAGCCCCAGCATTTT. Full variable domain (missing parts from reference TRBV28 and TRBJ1-5): DVKVTQSSRYLVKRTGEKVFLECVQDMDHENMFWYRQDPGLGLRLIYFSYDVKMKEKGDIPEGYSVSREKKERFSLILESASTNQTSMYLCASSRSNQPQHFGDGTRLSIL.

This clone came up a few times. This chain joins TRBV5-6 and TRBJ1-2; 7 nucleotides agree with TRBD1. CDR1 is SGHDT, CDR2 YYEEEE, per germline. Losses at the gene ends were 4 bases for V and 2 bases for J; bases not matched to a gene: 5. CDR3 length: 14 amino acids. CDR3 in amino acids: CASSRGGSNYGYTF. The CDR3 DNA reads TGTGCCAGCAGCAGAGGGGGCTCGAACTATGGCTACACCTTC.

The V gene is TRBV19, the J gene TRBJ1-5; D is perhaps TRBD1 (6 bases). Germline CDR1 LNHDA, CDR2 SQIVND (reference sequence). The V end was cut by 6 bases, the J end by 4 bases, with 16 bases between. The CDR3 contains 15 residues. The CDR3 DNA reads TGTGCCAGTAGGTCGAGTGGGGGCCCAAATCAGCCCCAGCATTTT. Amino acid sequence: CASRSSGGPNQPQHF.

This chain uses TRBV6-6 with TRBJ2-7; 10 bases are shared with TRBD1. V was clipped by 5 bases and J by 7 bases; unmatched bases: 8. The CDR3 is 14 residues long. CDR1 MNHNY and CDR2 SVGAGI come from the germline V gene (reference sequence). CDR3 loop: CASSDGQGVREQYF. DNA for the CDR3: TGTGCCAGCAGTGACGGACAGGGGGTTAGGGAGCAGTACTTC.

This chain links TRBV7-9 with TRBJ2-1; a weak D match, TRBD1 (7 bases). Germline assignment: CDR1 SEHNR and CDR2 FQNEAQ (reference sequence). This CDR3 spans 14 amino acids. Trimming stripped 3 bases from V and 9 bases from J, with 15 bases between. CDR3 coding DNA: TGTGCCAGCAGCTTCCAGGGGGGTGGGAGTGAGCAGTTCTTC. Translation gives CASSFQGGGSEQFF.

The chain combines TRBV25-1 with TRBJ1-3, with 9 bases fitting TRBD1. V lost 1 base to trimming and J lost 4 bases; unmatched junction nucleotides: 5. The CDR3 length is 16 residues. Germline values: CDR1 MGHDK, CDR2 SYGVNS. The CDR3 region is CASSEFYRGRGNTIYF. In nucleotides, the CDR3 is TGTGCCAGCAGTGAATTTTACAGGGGGCGCGGAAACACCATATATTTT.

This clone was detected only a few times. The V and J genes are TRBV2 and TRBJ2-1; possibly TRBD1 for D (6 bases). Looked up from germline, CDR1 is SNHLY and CDR2 is FYNNEI. The CDR3 extends over 14 amino acids. Trimming took off 7 bases at V and 4 bases at J, with 14 bases between the two ends. The DNA for the CDR3 is TGTGCCAGCAAACAGGGTAACTCGTACAATGAGCAGTTCTTC. It encodes CASKQGNSYNEQFF.

This chain links TRBV27 with TRBJ2-7; possibly TRBD1 for D (6 bases). The germline gives CDR1 MNHEY, CDR2 SMNVEV (reference sequence). V was shortened by 4 bases and J by 0 bases, with 10 bases between the two germline ends. There are 14 residues in the CDR3. The CDR3 protein is CASSSRQDSYEQYF. The CDR3, as DNA: TGTGCCAGCAGTTCGCGACAGGACTCCTACGAGCAGTACTTC.

The genes are TRBV7-2 and TRBJ1-5; no definite D call. The CDR3 has 14 residues. Trimming pared 5 bases from V and 0 bases from J, leaving 8 bases between. From germline, CDR1 is SGHTA and CDR2 FQGNSA. Written as DNA, the CDR3 is TGTGCCAGCAGCCCTCAATATAGCAATCAGCCCCAGCATTTT. The encoded protein is CASSPQYSNQPQHF.